The 30 T cell receptor beta chains below all came from one sample that was sequenced in a study of cytotoxic CD8 clonotypes in ibrutinib-treated CLL. TCRdb's table, derived via immunoSEQ multiplex PCR, lists solely in-frame clones and lacks some. The table includes tens of thousands of clones, 68% detected once. The specimen was PBMCs, collected after 12 months of ibrutinib treatment. Receptors were obtained from a human donor with chronic lymphocytic leukemia.

The chain combines TRBV21-1 with TRBJ2-2; TRBD1 reflects the table's D call only, with no check against the DNA. TRBV21-1 is a listed pseudogene. The CDR3 extends over 14 amino acids. The CDR3 protein is CATPGQGRSGELFF. The CDR3 DNA follows: TGTGCCACCCCGGGACAGGGCCGGTCCGGGGAGCTGTTTTTT.

This chain joins TRBV6-5 and TRBJ1-3; tentative D call: TRBD1 (5 bases). CDR3 length equals 15 residues. The V end lost 7 bases, the J end lost 2 bases, and 15 bases lay between the germline ends. Germline V gene lookup returns CDR1 MNHEY and CDR2 SVGAGI. The CDR3 loop is CASTPLGGPGNTIYF. The CDR3 nucleotides are TGTGCCAGCACCCCCCTCGGGGGACCTGGAAACACCATATATTTT.

This clone came up a few times. This sequence joins TRBV6-5 and TRBJ2-7; D possibly corresponds to TRBD1 (6 bases). Between the trimmed V and J ends, which lost 0 bases and 2 bases, there was a span of 11 bases. Germline assignment: CDR1 MNHEY and CDR2 SVGAGI. This CDR3 is 15 amino acids long. Written as DNA, the CDR3 is TGTGCCAGCAGTTACTCCGGCGGACAGACCTACGAGCAGTACTTC. Encoded protein: CASSYSGGQTYEQYF.

In its sample, this clone was seen a few times. The rearrangement links TRBV28 to TRBJ2-7; tentatively, D is TRBD1 (6 bases). This CDR3 is built from 15 residues. The V and J ends lost 3 bases and 0 bases respectively, with 12 bases between them. Germline V gene sequence: CDR1 MDHEN, CDR2 SYDVKM. CDR3 in amino acids: CASSFRDTGSYEQYF. The CDR3 DNA reads as TGTGCCAGCAGTTTTCGGGACACTGGCTCCTACGAGCAGTACTTC.

This clone came up once. The chain has TRBV18 and TRBJ1-4, with D perhaps TRBD1 (5 bases). Trimming shortened V by 7 bases and J by 7 bases, and 10 bases separated the two germline ends. The CDR3 runs to 12 residues. Germline lookup yields CDR1 KGHSH and CDR2 LQKENI. In DNA, the CDR3 is TGTGCCAGCTACGGGACGGCTGAAAAACTGTTTTTT. Translating gives CASYGTAEKLFF.

A remark on this clone: Other DNA sequences in this specimen translate into the identical CDR3. V and J are TRBV7-9 and TRBJ2-3; D is possibly TRBD2 (5 bases). The CDR3 is 14 residues long. The germline V gene has CDR1 SEHNR and CDR2 FQNEAQ (reference sequence). Trimming cost V 5 bases and J 2 bases, with 11 bases left between them. CDR3 coding DNA: TGTGCCAGCAGCCCGGACGGACTCACAGATACGCAGTATTTT. Residues: CASSPDGLTDTQYF.

This clone was detected a few times. The rearrangement links TRBV11-2 to TRBJ1-2; D is perhaps TRBD1 (5 bases). Trimming shortened V by 3 bases and J by 8 bases, and 13 bases separated the two germline ends. Per the germline V gene, CDR1 is SGHAT and CDR2 is FQNNGV. This CDR3 spans 13 amino acids. The CDR3 sequence is CASSFGRGGGYTF. The CDR3 DNA sequence: TGTGCCAGCAGCTTTGGGAGGGGTGGAGGCTACACCTTC.

J is TRBJ1-4 and V is TRBV15; 7 nucleotides line up with TRBD1. V trimming: 6 bases; J trimming: 8 bases; junction bases outside the gene matches: 6. Germline CDR1 LNHNV, CDR2 YYDKDF (reference sequence). The CDR3 runs 13 residues. The CDR3 spells CATRRGQNEKLFF. CDR3 nucleotide sequence: TGTGCCACCAGGAGGGGGCAAAACGAAAAACTGTTTTTT.

This rearrangement joins TRBV4-1 to TRBJ2-5; D might be TRBD2 (6 bases). CDR1 MGHRA and CDR2 YSYEKL come from the germline V gene. The CDR3 loop spans 16 amino acids. V was cut by 4 bases and J by 1 base, with 16 bases left in between. DNA of the CDR3: TGCGCCAGCAGCCCCGGCGTCCTGGGGGGCCAAGAGACCCAGTACTTC. It is translated as CASSPGVLGGQETQYF.

J is TRBJ2-7 and V is TRBV7-9; D ambiguous. There are 13 residues in the CDR3. In germline, CDR1 is SEHNR, CDR2 FQNEAQ (reference sequence). Trimming shortened V by 7 bases and J by 2 bases, and 12 bases separated the two germline ends. The DNA for the CDR3 is TGTGCCAGCAACCCGGCCGGACCCTACGAGCAGTACTTC. Residues: CASNPAGPYEQYF.

The chain is built from TRBV4-3 and TRBJ1-6; 11 positions agree with TRBD1. CDR1 is LGHNA, CDR2 YSLEER, per germline. J gave up 8 bases and V 4 bases, and 4 bases lay outside the gene matches. The CDR3 loop spans 15 amino acids. CDR3 in DNA: TGCGCCAGCAGCCTGGGACAGGGGGGGGATTCACCCCTCCACTTT. Protein product: CASSLGQGGDSPLHF.

The chain has TRBV6-6 and TRBJ1-1; TRBD1 agrees at 7 bases. Germline CDR1 MNHNY, CDR2 SVGAGI (reference sequence). Trimming took 6 bases from V and 2 from J; bases not matched to a gene: 6. The CDR3 runs to 14 residues. This CDR3 reads CASRQGFGNTEAFF. As DNA, the CDR3 is TGTGCCAGCAGACAGGGGTTCGGAAACACTGAAGCTTTCTTT.

V and J are TRBV5-1 and TRBJ2-3, with 7 bases identical to TRBD1. Germline V gene sequence: CDR1 SGHRS, CDR2 YFSETQ. The CDR3 has 16 residues. With 2 bases clipped from V and 0 bases from J, the junction kept 6 bases outside the gene matches. CDR3 protein: CASSFPDRTSTDTQYF. DNA for the CDR3: TGCGCCAGCAGCTTTCCGGACAGGACCAGCACAGATACGCAGTATTTT.

In this sample, this clone turned up a few times. The rearrangement joins TRBV19 to TRBJ1-5; D is perhaps TRBD1 (5 bases). V lost 3 bases to trimming and J lost 7 bases, with 10 bases between them. Germline V gives CDR1 LNHDA, CDR2 SQIVND (reference sequence). The CDR3 is 13 residues long. The CDR3 region is CASSIKRDQPQHF. In DNA form, the CDR3 reads TGTGCCAGTAGTATTAAGAGGGACCAGCCCCAGCATTTT.

The chain recombines TRBV13 with TRBJ2-7; the match to TRBD2 covers 14 bases. There are 17 residues in the CDR3. J gave up 2 bases and V 1 base, and 4 bases lay outside the gene matches. Germline V gene data show CDR1 as PRHDT and CDR2 as FYEKMQ (reference sequence). This chain's CDR3 is CASSLAGLAGDPYEQYF. CDR3 DNA: TGTGCCAGCAGCTTAGCGGGACTAGCGGGGGACCCCTACGAGCAGTACTTC.

The chain employs TRBV30 and TRBJ1-1; no clear D gene. V lost 2 bases and J 7 bases, leaving 8 bases between the germline ends. Germline V gene lookup returns CDR1 GTSNPN and CDR2 SVGIG (reference sequence). This CDR3 has 11 amino acids. The CDR3 coding sequence is TGTGCCTGGAGTCTCGGCCGTGAAGCTTTCTTT. This encodes CAWSLGREAFF. The complete variable domain, with remaining parts taken from reference TRBV30 and TRBJ1-1, reads SQTIHQWPATLVQPVGSPLSLECTVEGTSNPNLYWYRQAAGRGLQLLFYSVGIGQISSEVPQNLSASRPQDRQFILSSKKLLLSDSGFYLCAWSLGREAFFGQGTRLTVV.

The rearrangement uses TRBV28 and TRBJ2-3, with TRBD1 identical over 8 bases. The ends lost 6 bases at V and 0 bases at J; junction bases unmatched: 8. The CDR3 covers 16 residues. Germline V gene lookup returns CDR1 MDHEN and CDR2 SYDVKM. The CDR3 sequence: CASRVRGPFSTDTQYF. CDR3 sequence (DNA): TGTGCCAGCAGGGTCAGGGGGCCTTTTAGCACAGATACGCAGTATTTT.

The sample holds a few counts of this clone. This chain connects TRBV18 to TRBJ2-1; 9 bases are shared with TRBD2. Losses at the gene ends were 5 bases for V and 9 bases for J; bases not matched to a gene: 8. Germline CDR1 and CDR2: KGHSH and LQKENI. The length of the CDR3 is 14 residues. This chain's CDR3 is CASSGLAPRGEQFF. CDR3 coding DNA: TGTGCCAGCTCAGGACTAGCGCCCCGGGGTGAGCAGTTCTTC.

The chain joins TRBV15 to TRBJ1-6; TRBD1 aligns across 8 bases. Germline V gene data show CDR1 as LNHNV and CDR2 as YYDKDF (reference sequence). Trimming took 4 bases from V and 7 from J; bases not matched to a gene: 9. CDR3 size: 16 residues. DNA of the CDR3: TGTGCCACCAGCACCATGAACGCAGGGGGCAATTCACCCCTCCACTTT. Translation: CATSTMNAGGNSPLHF.

This clone is labeled medium-sized. This chain connects TRBV7-2 to TRBJ2-7; 7 bases agree with TRBD1. The CDR3 length is 14 residues. With 5 bases clipped from V and 2 bases from J, the junction kept 6 bases outside the gene matches. Germline CDR1 reads SGHTA; CDR2 reads FQGNSA. The CDR3 loop is CASSDQQGAYEQYF. Here the CDR3 DNA reads TGTGCCAGCAGCGACCAGCAGGGGGCCTACGAGCAGTACTTC. Full variable domain (outside the CDR3, taken from reference TRBV7-2 and TRBJ2-7): GAGVSQSPSNKVTEKGKDVELRCDPISGHTALYWYRQSLGQGLEFLIYFQGNSAPDKSGLPSDRFSAERTGGSVSTLTIQRTQQEDSAVYLCASSDQQGAYEQYFGPGTRLTVT.

This clone was seen only a few times. The gene calls are TRBV11-3 and TRBJ2-7, with a tentative D call TRBD1 (6 bases). This CDR3 has 15 amino acids. V gave up 6 bases and J gave up 7 bases, with 22 bases separating them. The V gene's germline CDR1 is SGHNT and CDR2 YENEEA. The CDR3 DNA is TGTGCCAGCAGGGTGGACAGAGGAAGGTATACAGAGCAGTACTTC. It is translated as CASRVDRGRYTEQYF.

CDR3 sequence reads: CASSEENWGYTF. CDR3 coding DNA: TGTGCCAGCAGTGAAGAGAACTGGGGCTACACCTTC. The chain joins TRBV2 to TRBJ1-2; no firm D call. V was cut by 1 base and J by 8 bases, with 8 bases left in between. Looked up from germline, CDR1 is SNHLY and CDR2 is FYNNEI. The length of the CDR3 is 12 residues.

In its sample, this clone was seen a few times. The J gene is TRBJ2-7, the V gene TRBV30, with TRBD1 identical over 9 bases. CDR3 size: 13 residues. With 8 bases clipped from V and 3 bases from J, the junction kept 8 bases outside the gene matches. The germline V gene encodes CDR1 GTSNPN and CDR2 SVGIG (reference sequence). The CDR3 region is CAGTGQGGYEQYF. DNA for the CDR3: TGTGCCGGAACGGGACAGGGAGGCTACGAGCAGTACTTC.

The CDR3 nucleotides read TGTGCCAGCAGCCAGTCAGGGGGCCCCAGCCCCTACGAGCAGTACTTC. Translated, it gives CASSQSGGPSPYEQYF. The V and J genes are TRBV7-3 and TRBJ2-7, with TRBD1 matching over 8 bases. V lost 5 bases to trimming and J lost 2 bases; unmatched junction nucleotides: 11. The germline V gene has CDR1 SGHTA and CDR2 FQGTGA. The CDR3 is 16 amino acids.

The chain combines TRBV28 with TRBJ1-2; 7 bases are a match to TRBD1. The junction had 14 bases not matched to a gene; V was cut back by 3 bases and J by 4 bases. In germline, CDR1 is MDHEN, CDR2 SYDVKM. CDR3 length: 17 residues. CDR3 nucleotides: TGTGCCAGCAGTTTTGGGACAGTGCCATCCCTCTCCTATGGCTACACCTTC. Protein sequence: CASSFGTVPSLSYGYTF.

The V call is TRBV28, the J call TRBJ1-1, with D possibly matching TRBD1 (6 bases). Trimming removed 3 bases from V and 8 bases from J, with 10 bases in between. CDR1 is MDHEN, CDR2 SYDVKM, per germline. The CDR3 length is 12 residues. CDR3 sequence (DNA): TGTGCCAGCAGTTTGCGGGGGCCAGAAGCTTTCTTT. This gives the protein CASSLRGPEAFF.

This rearrangement joins TRBV6-5 to TRBJ1-2; 9 nucleotides align to TRBD1. V gave up 5 bases and J gave up 8 bases; unmatched junction bases: 9. CDR3 length: 14 amino acids. Germline CDR1 MNHEY, CDR2 SVGAGI. The CDR3 sequence is CASSVNRGREGYTF. The CDR3 DNA reads as TGTGCCAGCAGTGTAAACAGGGGGCGCGAGGGCTACACCTTC.

The chain joins TRBV6-5 to TRBJ1-4, with 8 nucleotides matching TRBD1. The CDR3 is made up of 14 amino acids. V shed 6 bases, J shed 4 bases, and the junction held 4 bases outside the gene matches. Germline CDR1 and CDR2: MNHEY and SVGAGI. The CDR3 region is CASSGTGFNEKLFF. The CDR3 DNA reads as TGTGCCAGCAGCGGGACAGGCTTTAATGAAAAACTGTTTTTT.

J is TRBJ1-5 and V is TRBV5-6; 8 nucleotides agree with TRBD1. Trimming at V came to 4 bases and at J to 2 bases, leaving 8 bases not matched to a gene. The CDR3 sequence is 16 residues long. CDR1 and CDR2 (germline): SGHDT, YYEEEE. The CDR3 sequence: CASSADRGSGNQPQHF. The CDR3, as DNA: TGTGCCAGCAGCGCAGACAGGGGTTCTGGCAATCAGCCCCAGCATTTT. Based on the CDR3 plus reference TRBV5-6 and TRBJ1-5, the full variable domain is DAGVTQSPTHLIKTRGQQVTLRCSPKSGHDTVSWYQQALGQGPQFIFQYYEEEERQRGNFPDRFSGHQFPNYSSELNVNALLLGDSALYLCASSADRGSGNQPQHFGDGTRLSIL.

The count of this clone is one. The CDR3 spells CASSVAMNKTGFGNTIYF. Here the CDR3 DNA reads TGTGCCAGCAGCGTAGCTATGAATAAGACAGGGTTCGGAAACACCATATATTTT. The V and J genes are TRBV9 and TRBJ1-3; TRBD1 matches at 7 bases. J gave up 4 bases and V 0 bases, and 13 bases lay outside the gene matches. From germline, CDR1 is SGDLS and CDR2 YYNGEE. CDR3 length: 18 amino acids.